The 20 T cell receptor beta chains listed next were all sequenced from one sample in a study of T cells in Graves' hyperthyroidism and ophthalmopathy. Using RNA transcripts as the source, TCR beta CDR3 regions were amplified. TCR CDR3 underwent first-round RT-PCR with the HTBI primer set. TCRdb re-derived calls from the multiplex PCR reads in MiXCR, one entry per CDR3 protein. The sample lists about 290,000 distinct CDR3 sequences, approximately 15% seen once, with roughly 7.7% in the top ten. Source material: blood. These TCRs come from a woman between 35 and 50 years old with Graves' hyperthyroidism.

On this clonotype: Being one base from a much bigger clone, this may be a read error. The chain uses TRBV12-3 or TRBV12-4 and TRBJ1-4; D possibly corresponds to TRBD1 (6 bases). The CDR3 extends over 14 amino acids. In nucleotides, the CDR3 is TGTGTCAGCAGTGAACAGGGATTGAATGAAAAACTGTTTTTT. Translating gives CVSSEQGLNEKLFF.

This clonotype was seen a few times. The V call is TRBV9, the J call TRBJ2-7; D might be TRBD1 (5 bases). The V and J ends lost 2 bases and 0 bases respectively, with 15 bases between them. The CDR3 consists of 16 residues. Germline V gene lookup returns CDR1 SGDLS and CDR2 YYNGEE. The CDR3 DNA reads as TGTGCCAGCAGCGTTCCCACCAAGCAGGGCTCCTACGAGCAGTACTTC. Its protein is CASSVPTKQGSYEQYF.

This clonotype has a count of ten or more. The V gene is TRBV3-1, the J gene TRBJ2-1, with D perhaps being TRBD1 or TRBD2 (6 bases each). CDR3 size: 16 residues. The V end was cut by 5 bases, the J end by 7 bases, with 21 bases between. The germline CDR1 and CDR2 sequences are LGHDT and YNNKEL (reference sequence). CDR3 sequence: CASSAPGAGGYNEQFF. The CDR3 DNA reads as TGTGCCAGCAGCGCGCCGGGGGCAGGAGGGTATAATGAGCAGTTCTTC.

Many counts were recorded for this clonotype. This chain joins TRBV7-9 and TRBJ2-7; TRBD2 aligns across 14 bases. The CDR3 loop spans 20 amino acids. Germline trimming cut 1 base from V and 6 bases from J; bases unmatched to any gene: 17. The germline V gene has CDR1 SEHNR and CDR2 FQNEAQ (reference sequence). CDR3 protein: CASSLGLAGGSTVLSSEQYF. Written as DNA, the CDR3 is TGTGCCAGCAGCTTAGGACTAGCGGGAGGGTCTACGGTGCTGTCTAGCGAGCAGTACTTC.

This clonotype has a handful of counts. This chain links TRBV2 with TRBJ2-6, with D perhaps assigned TRBD1 or TRBD2 (6 bases each). Trimming removed 7 bases at V and 4 bases at J, with 14 bases between. From germline, CDR1 is SNHLY and CDR2 FYNNEI. CDR3 size: 15 residues. CDR3 protein: CASTSRGAGANVLTF. CDR3 sequence (DNA): TGTGCCAGCACATCAAGGGGGGCAGGGGCCAACGTCCTGACTTTC.

This clonotype was found many times. The chain couples TRBV6-1 to TRBJ2-1, with TRBD1 matching 9 bases. V gave up 5 bases and J gave up 4 bases; unmatched junction bases: 3. CDR1 MNHNS and CDR2 SASEGT come from the germline V gene. The CDR3 runs to 14 residues. For the CDR3, the DNA is TGTGCCAGCAGTAACAGGGGGCTGTACAATGAGCAGTTCTTC. Protein product: CASSNRGLYNEQFF.

This clonotype appeared many times. The gene calls are TRBV12-3 or TRBV12-4 and TRBJ1-2; D may be TRBD1 (5 bases). CDR3 length: 14 residues. V was shortened by 7 bases and J by 1 base, with 13 bases between the two germline ends. The CDR3 loop reads CASNQQDFNYGYTF. In DNA, the CDR3 is TGTGCCAGCAACCAACAGGACTTTAACTATGGCTACACCTTC.

In its sample, this clonotype was seen many times. The gene calls are TRBV7-9 and TRBJ2-3, with 7 bases lining up with TRBD1. V shed 8 bases, J shed 5 bases, and the junction held 7 bases outside the gene matches. CDR1 and CDR2 from the germline V gene are SEHNR and FQNEAQ (reference sequence). This CDR3 is 13 amino acids long. The CDR3 nucleotides are TGTGCCAGCGAGGCGAGGGGGCAAGATACGCAGTATTTT. Its translation is CASEARGQDTQYF. The full variable domain, its missing parts supplied by reference TRBV7-9 and TRBJ2-3, is DTGVSQNPRHKITKRGQNVTFRCDPISEHNRLYWYRQTLGQGPEFLTYFQNEAQLEKSRLLSDRFSAERPKGSFSTLEIQRTEQGDSAMYLCASEARGQDTQYFGPGTRLTVL.

The chain links TRBV5-5 to TRBJ1-6; perhaps TRBD1 as D (5 bases). Germline-derived CDR1 and CDR2 are SGHKS and YYEKEE (reference sequence). Trimming shortened V by 0 bases and J by 0 bases, and 10 bases separated the two germline ends. CDR3 length equals 17 residues. CDR3 sequence reads: CASSLDAGRSYNSPLHF. Written as DNA, the CDR3 is TGTGCCAGCAGCTTGGACGCAGGGCGCTCCTATAATTCACCCCTCCACTTT. The complete variable domain, with remaining parts taken from reference TRBV5-5 and TRBJ1-6, reads DAGVTQSPTHLIKTRGQQVTLRCSPISGHKSVSWYQQVLGQGPQFIFQYYEKEERGRGNFPDRFSARQFPNYSSELNVNALLLGDSALYLCASSLDAGRSYNSPLHFGNGTRLTVT.

This clonotype showed up just a few times. DNA for the CDR3: TGCGCCAGCAGCTGGGAGGGTGGCTCCTACGAGCAGTACTTC. Translated: CASSWEGGSYEQYF. The chain couples TRBV5-1 to TRBJ2-7; 7 bases are a match to TRBD2. This CDR3 spans 14 amino acids. V shed 3 bases, J shed 0 bases, and the junction held 3 bases outside the gene matches. Germline CDR1 is SGHRS and CDR2 is YFSETQ.

V gene TRBV10-3 combines with J gene TRBJ1-4; no definite D call. The germline V and J ends were trimmed by 6 bases and 8 bases, with 10 bases remaining between them. Germline V gene sequence: CDR1 ENHRY, CDR2 SYGVKD. This CDR3 has 12 residues. CDR3 in amino acids: CAISSNDEKLFF. In nucleotides, the CDR3 is TGTGCCATCAGCTCCAACGACGAAAAACTGTTTTTT.

This clonotype was recorded many times. This chain connects TRBV18 to TRBJ2-7; D is unresolved. CDR3 length: 12 residues. Germline V gene data show CDR1 as KGHSH and CDR2 as LQKENI. Trimming left V 5 bases short and J 2 bases short, with 7 bases between. CDR3 nucleotides: TGTGCCAGCTCAACCGATACCTACGAGCAGTACTTC. This codes for CASSTDTYEQYF.

This clonotype was observed at least ten times. The chain couples TRBV2 to TRBJ2-5; 8 bases map to TRBD2. The length of the CDR3 is 16 residues. The J segment lost 1 base and the V segment lost 7 bases, leaving 11 bases of the junction unmatched. The germline gives CDR1 SNHLY, CDR2 FYNNEI. The CDR3 reads CASKFSTSGGQETQYF. Here the CDR3 DNA reads TGTGCCAGCAAATTCAGTACTAGCGGTGGCCAAGAGACCCAGTACTTC.

This clonotype occurred many times. The rearrangement links TRBV20-1 to TRBJ2-3; D uncertain. CDR3 length equals 14 residues. Trimming removed 5 bases at V and 1 base at J, with 13 bases between. CDR1 and CDR2 from the germline V gene are DFQATT and SNEGSKA (reference sequence). The CDR3 protein is CSAPSPVGTDTQYF. The CDR3 coding sequence is TGCAGTGCTCCATCCCCGGTCGGCACAGATACGCAGTATTTT.

Many counts were recorded for this clonotype. The chain joins TRBV12-3 or TRBV12-4 to TRBJ1-1; D unclear. V was pared by 3 bases and J by 11 bases, with 13 bases between. This CDR3 comprises 12 residues. CDR3 protein: CASSFFGLGAFF. DNA of the CDR3: TGTGCCAGCAGTTTTTTCGGCCTTGGGGCTTTCTTT.

This clonotype was detected ten times or more. J is TRBJ1-1 and V is TRBV20-1, with D hard to call. Germline V CDR1 and CDR2: DFQATT, SNEGSKA (reference sequence). CDR3 length equals 12 residues. Trimming cost V 5 bases and J 2 bases, with 9 bases left between them. The CDR3 DNA follows: TGCAGTGCTTTAGTCCGAAACACTGAAGCTTTCTTT. As protein: CSALVRNTEAFF.

As for this clonotype: Just one base apart from a much larger clone, this may be a read error. The chain couples TRBV9 to TRBJ1-1; perhaps TRBD1 as D (5 bases). Germline values: CDR1 SGDLS, CDR2 YYNGEE. The CDR3 has 14 amino acids. Here the CDR3 DNA reads TGTGCCAGCAGCGTACGGGGCGAGAACACTGGAGCTTTCTTT. Translating gives CASSVRGENTGAFF. The entire variable domain, with the rest obtained from reference TRBV9 and TRBJ1-1, is as follows: DSGVTQTPKHLITATGQRVTLRCSPRSGDLSVYWYQQSLDQGLQFLIQYYNGEERAKGNILERFSAQQFPDLHSELNLSSLELGDSALYFCASSVRGENTGAFFGQGTRLTVV.

This clonotype has ten or more counts. The V gene is TRBV18, the J gene TRBJ2-7, with D possibly TRBD1 on 6 matching bases. The CDR3 loop spans 14 amino acids. The V end was cut by 2 bases, the J end by 0 bases, with 8 bases between. The V gene's germline CDR1 is KGHSH and CDR2 LQKENI. The CDR3 here is CASSPGDISYEQYF. The CDR3 DNA reads as TGTGCCAGCTCACCAGGGGACATCTCCTACGAGCAGTACTTC.

The J gene is TRBJ2-7, the V gene TRBV6-2 or TRBV6-3; D is possibly TRBD1 or TRBD2 (5 bases each). V lost 0 bases and J lost 3, with 12 bases in between. The CDR3 is made up of 15 amino acids. Germline lookup yields CDR1 MNHEY and CDR2 SVGEGT. CDR3 residues: CASSYSRGTGYEQYF. CDR3 nucleotide sequence: TGTGCCAGCAGTTACTCGAGAGGGACCGGCTACGAGCAGTACTTC.

This clonotype appeared many times. The V and J genes are TRBV29-1 and TRBJ2-7, with TRBD1 matching 7 bases. The V gene end was trimmed by 0 bases and the J gene end by 2 bases; junction bases not matched to a gene: 7. The germline CDR1 and CDR2 sequences are SQVTM and ANQGSEA. The CDR3 sequence is 15 residues long. The CDR3 nucleotides read TGCAGCGTTGAAGATTCGTCGCAGGGGGCCTACGAGCAGTACTTC. Its translation is CSVEDSSQGAYEQYF.